The clone carrying this T cell receptor (beta chain) was counted ten times or more. Its target is not known. V lost 6 bases, J lost 3 bases, and 11 bases lay in between. This CDR3 contains 13 residues. From germline, CDR1 is LGHNT and CDR2 FRNRAP. This specimen comes from a study of beta chain features in type 1 diabetes. Study-wide results and limits: TCRB CDR3s from Type 1 diabetes patients were moderately but significantly shorter in all four CD4+ subsets.

Sequenced material consisted of expressed TCRB transcripts (all of the isolated RNA was reverse transcribed). The assay was immunoSEQ multiplex PCR, and TCRdb's table has in-frame clones only and misses some. The sample has about 150,000 clones; approximately 7.8% are singletons. This TCR came from a woman in her thirties or forties with type 1 diabetes. Sample: central memory CD4+ T cells from blood. J is TRBJ2-5 and V is TRBV12-5; TRBD1 might be the D (6 bases). The CDR3 is CASGSDSEETQYF. Here the CDR3 DNA reads TGTGCTAGTGGCTCGGACAGCGAAGAGACCCAGTACTTC.